Only a few counts were recorded for the clone carrying this TCR beta chain. Under the authors' procedure: For nucleated cells, counts were estimated from reference gene primer amplification. The table came from immunoSEQ multiplex PCR; TCRdb's copy has only in-frame clones and leaves some out. The V and J calls and clone size are taken from that table; D and trimming were inferred from the DNA. Among fewer than 300,000 clones listed, around 87% were seen once. The data belong to a study of blood T cell repertoires in COVID-19. The overall study: The study drew acute and convalescent COVID-19 samples from the United States, Italy and Spain. The cDNA or gDNA used as material had been derived from T cells, B-cell-depleted T cells, or PBMCs.

The CDR3 has 15 residues. Trimming at V came to 4 bases and at J to 0 bases, leaving 6 bases not matched to a gene. Germline CDR1 is SGHNT and CDR2 is YYREEE (reference sequence). This rearrangement joins TRBV5-4 to TRBJ2-7, with TRBD1 matching over 8 bases. The TCR comes from a woman aged 45-59 years with acute or convalescent COVID-19. The sequenced sample consisted of peripheral blood. CDR3 amino acids: CASSVQGGHSYEQYF. The CDR3 DNA is TGTGCCAGCAGCGTACAGGGGGGTCACTCCTACGAGCAGTACTTC.